The T cell receptor beta chain described here comes from a study of blood T cell repertoires in COVID-19. Looking at the study overall: The origin of the acute and convalescent COVID-19 samples was the United States, Italy and Spain. T cells, B-cell-depleted T cells, or PBMCs supplied cDNA or gDNA.

This clone was detected ten times or more. The J segment lost 1 base and the V segment lost 5 bases, leaving 5 bases of the junction unmatched. The germline V gene encodes CDR1 SEHNR and CDR2 FQNEAQ (reference sequence). This CDR3 spans 16 amino acids. As originally analysed: It was from reference gene primer amplification that nucleated cell counts were estimated. The repertoire was sequenced with immunoSEQ multiplex PCR; TCRdb's copy has only in-frame clones and lacks some. V and J calls and clone size come straight from that table; D and trimming were deduced from the DNA. This sample yields some 130,000 clones, of which more than 75% are seen a single time; roughly 11% belongs to the top ten.

This receptor was identified in a man between 60 and 70 years old who had recovered from COVID-19. Material for sequencing was peripheral blood. This sequence joins TRBV7-9 and TRBJ2-2; 9 nucleotides agree with TRBD1. The CDR3 DNA is TGTGCCAGCAGCGCCAGACAGGGGGTGAACACCGGGGAGCTGTTTTTT. Encoded protein: CASSARQGVNTGELFF.